The 11 T cell receptor beta chains reported below all come from one sample, sequenced in a study of T cell responses to AZD1222 COVID-19 vaccine. Measured with immunoSEQ multiplex PCR; TCRdb has only the in-frame clones, and not every one. The table includes about 150,000 clones, about 92% detected once. This specimen was peripheral blood, taken on day 0 of AZD1222 vaccination. The receptors derive from an adult in good health.

V is TRBV9 and J is TRBJ1-4; 7 nucleotides line up with TRBD1. In germline, CDR1 is SGDLS, CDR2 YYNGEE. The CDR3 covers 16 residues. V was clipped by 4 bases and J by 4 bases; unmatched bases: 10. CDR3 protein: CASSPHRDSFNEKLFF. The CDR3 DNA reads as TGTGCCAGCAGCCCTCACCGGGACAGCTTTAATGAAAAACTGTTTTTT.

The rearrangement uses TRBV6-2 or TRBV6-3 and TRBJ1-5; 11 nucleotides line up with TRBD1. V dropped 8 bases and J dropped 3; count of bases not matched to a gene: 12. CDR3 size: 17 residues. Germline V gene sequence: CDR1 MNHEY, CDR2 SVGEGT. CDR3 loop: CASGLVGQGGPNQPQHF. For the CDR3, the DNA is TGTGCCAGCGGCCTTGTGGGACAGGGGGGGCCCAATCAGCCCCAGCATTTT.

The V gene is TRBV2, the J gene TRBJ2-7; D ambiguous. Germline CDR1 is SNHLY and CDR2 is FYNNEI. The CDR3 consists of 15 residues. Trimming took 7 bases from V and 0 from J, leaving 16 bases between them. The CDR3 spells CASTSGQLLSYEQYF. In DNA form, the CDR3 reads TGTGCCAGCACATCCGGGCAGCTCCTCTCCTACGAGCAGTACTTC.

The chain joins TRBV19 to TRBJ2-2; 8 positions match TRBD2. This CDR3 region has 14 residues. Germline V gene data show CDR1 as LNHDA and CDR2 as SQIVND (reference sequence). J gave up 5 bases and V 4 bases, and 3 bases lay outside the gene matches. CDR3 DNA sequence: TGTGCCAGTAGTAGCGGGGGGAAGACCGGGGAGCTGTTTTTT. Residues: CASSSGGKTGELFF.

J is TRBJ1-5 and V is TRBV28, with D possibly TRBD1 on 5 matching bases. Germline-derived CDR1 and CDR2 are MDHEN and SYDVKM. V gave up 1 base and J gave up 11 bases, with 15 bases separating them. The CDR3 loop spans 14 amino acids. This chain's CDR3 is CASSLSGTAVTQHF. The CDR3 bases are TGTGCCAGCAGTTTATCCGGGACGGCGGTGACCCAGCATTTT.

The count of this clone is one. This chain uses TRBV6-2 or TRBV6-3 with TRBJ1-1; D gene uncertain. The germline CDR1 and CDR2 sequences are MNHEY and SVGEGT. This CDR3 region has 15 residues. Trimming removed 2 bases from V and 1 base from J, with 11 bases in between. The CDR3 region is CASSYPGGSNTEAFF. The CDR3 DNA reads as TGTGCCAGCAGTTACCCGGGAGGGTCGAACACTGAAGCTTTCTTT.

This clone showed up just once. The V gene is TRBV7-3, the J gene TRBJ2-7; D might be TRBD2 (7 bases). Per the germline V gene, CDR1 is SGHTA and CDR2 is FQGTGA. V lost 5 bases and J lost 5, with 19 bases in between. The CDR3 has 15 amino acids. The DNA of the CDR3 is TGTGCCAGCAGCCCTAGGGGGGGGCCGGCCGACGAGCAGTACTTC. It translates to CASSPRGGPADEQYF.

The J gene is TRBJ1-1, the V gene TRBV3-1 (or the pseudogene TRBV3-2); D unresolved. Germline V lookup: CDR1 LGHDT, CDR2 YNNKEL (reference sequence). V was shortened by 4 bases and J by 1 base, with 7 bases between the two germline ends. The length of the CDR3 is 13 residues. The CDR3, as DNA: TGTGCCAGCAGCCGAATAGGGAACACTGAAGCTTTCTTT. It encodes CASSRIGNTEAFF.

V is TRBV5-4 and J is TRBJ2-3; 8 bases are shared with TRBD2. Germline lookup yields CDR1 SGHNT and CDR2 YYREEE (reference sequence). The J segment lost 1 base and the V segment lost 4 bases, leaving 5 bases of the junction unmatched. The CDR3 covers 15 residues. The CDR3 DNA sequence: TGTGCCAGCAGCCGTATTAGCGGGGGCACAGATACGCAGTATTTT. Protein sequence: CASSRISGGTDTQYF.

The chain carries TRBV7-3 and TRBJ1-6; no clear D. The CDR3 runs 13 residues. Germline CDR1 is SGHTA and CDR2 is FQGTGA. The V end was cut by 4 bases, the J end by 7 bases, with 8 bases between. The chain's CDR3 is CASSSRRNSPLHF. The CDR3 bases are TGTGCCAGCAGCTCCCGAAGGAATTCACCCCTCCACTTT.

V usage is TRBV2 and J usage is TRBJ1-5; no definite D call. V was trimmed by 1 base and J by 0 bases, leaving 4 bases between them. The CDR3 is 14 residues long. Germline V lookup: CDR1 SNHLY, CDR2 FYNNEI. The CDR3 bases are TGTGCCAGCAGTGAAGTGTATAGCAATCAGCCCCAGCATTTT. Translating it yields CASSEVYSNQPQHF. The full variable domain, in which reference TRBV2 and TRBJ1-5 provide the parts outside the CDR3, is EPEVTQTPSHQVTQMGQEVILRCVPISNHLYFYWYRQILGQKVEFLVSFYNNEISEKSEIFDDQFSVERPDGSNFTLKIRSTKLEDSAMYFCASSEVYSNQPQHFGDGTRLSIL.